Listed here are 5 T cell receptor beta chains from one sample, sequenced in a study of blood T cell repertoires in COVID-19. The assay was immunoSEQ multiplex PCR, and TCRdb's table has in-frame clones only and misses some. The sample records 100,000 or so clones, roughly 90% being singletons. The sample comprised peripheral blood. Source of these receptors: a man aged 25 to 40 in a cohort sampled during active COVID-19.

The chain combines TRBV4-3 with TRBJ2-5, with 11 bases aligning to TRBD2. The CDR3 sequence is 16 residues long. The V gene end was trimmed by 0 bases and the J gene end by 9 bases; junction bases not matched to a gene: 9. Germline CDR1 and CDR2: LGHNA and YSLEER. The CDR3 DNA reads as TGCGCCAGCAGCCAAGATCCGCTAGCGGGGGGTGGGGCCCAGTACTTC. Translation: CASSQDPLAGGGAQYF.

V usage is TRBV27 and J usage is TRBJ1-5, with a weak D call TRBD1 (5 bases). The CDR3 contains 14 residues. Germline loops: CDR1 MNHEY, CDR2 SMNVEV (reference sequence). Trimming took off 6 bases at V and 5 bases at J, with 14 bases between the two ends. CDR3 DNA: TGTGCCAGCAGCCGTACGCAGGGCCATCAGCCCCAGCATTTT. It codes for CASSRTQGHQPQHF.

The chain joins TRBV18 to TRBJ1-6; D gene unclear. The CDR3 runs 15 residues. Trimming removed 6 bases from V and 7 bases from J, with 16 bases in between. Germline V gene lookup returns CDR1 KGHSH and CDR2 LQKENI. CDR3 bases: TGTGCCAGCTCGGGAGGCGAGATGGGGAATTCACCCCTCCACTTT. Protein sequence: CASSGGEMGNSPLHF.

The chain uses TRBV5-8 and TRBJ2-6, with 7 nucleotides matching TRBD1. CDR1 and CDR2 (germline): SGHTS, YDEGEE. The CDR3 consists of 15 residues. Trimming took 3 bases from V and 5 from J; bases not matched to a gene: 5. CDR3 protein: CASSSGQPRANVLTF. The CDR3 DNA reads as TGTGCCAGCAGCTCGGGACAGCCGAGGGCCAACGTCCTGACTTTC. Complete variable domain (other parts from reference TRBV5-8 and TRBJ2-6): EAGVTQSPTHLIKTRGQQATLRCSPISGHTSVYWYQQALGLGLQFLLWYDEGEERNRGNFPPRFSGRQFPNYSSELNVNALELEDSALYLCASSSGQPRANVLTFGAGSRLTVL.

This rearrangement joins TRBV10-2 to TRBJ2-5; D perhaps matches TRBD2 (5 bases). The CDR3 loop spans 12 amino acids. From germline, CDR1 is WSHSY and CDR2 SAAADI. The V end lost 2 bases, the J end lost 13 bases, and 14 bases lay between the germline ends. The CDR3 is CASSEIGGLPYF. The CDR3 DNA sequence: TGCGCCAGCAGTGAGATTGGAGGCCTTCCGTACTTC.